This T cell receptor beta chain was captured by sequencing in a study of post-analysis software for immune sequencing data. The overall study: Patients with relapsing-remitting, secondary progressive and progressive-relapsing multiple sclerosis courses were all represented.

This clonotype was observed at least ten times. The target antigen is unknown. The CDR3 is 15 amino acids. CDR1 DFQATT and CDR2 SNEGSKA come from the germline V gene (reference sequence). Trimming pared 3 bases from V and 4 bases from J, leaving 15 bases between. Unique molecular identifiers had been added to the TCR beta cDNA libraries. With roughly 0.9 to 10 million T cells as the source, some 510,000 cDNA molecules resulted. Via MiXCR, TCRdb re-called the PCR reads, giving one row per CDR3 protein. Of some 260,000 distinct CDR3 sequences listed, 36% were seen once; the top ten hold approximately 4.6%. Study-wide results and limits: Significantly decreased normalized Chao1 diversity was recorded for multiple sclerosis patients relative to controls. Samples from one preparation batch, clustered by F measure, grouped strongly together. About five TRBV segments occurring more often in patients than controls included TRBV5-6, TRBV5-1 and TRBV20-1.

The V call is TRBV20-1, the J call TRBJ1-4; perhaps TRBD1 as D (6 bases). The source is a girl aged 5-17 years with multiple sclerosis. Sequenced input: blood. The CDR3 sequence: CSARTPDSLNEKLFF. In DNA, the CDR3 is TGCAGTGCTAGGACCCCGGACAGCCTTAATGAAAAACTGTTTTTT.